This entry is about one T cell receptor (beta chain). V was cut by 0 bases and J by 2 bases, with 11 bases left in between. CDR1 is SGHAT, CDR2 FQNNGV, per germline. This CDR3 has 15 residues. Some clones are missing from TCRdb's copy, which holds only in-frame ones; the method was immunoSEQ multiplex PCR. The data include fewer than 200,000 clones; the top ten clones carry 2% to 2.5%. This record comes from a study of control samples from healthy donors and cancer patients. The chain has TRBV11-2 and TRBJ2-7; the D gene could be TRBD1 or TRBD2 (6 bases each). The sequencing sample was made of blood. This TCR was recovered from a woman in her thirties in good health. This CDR3 is CASSLERGRTYEQYF. The CDR3 nucleotides are TGTGCCAGCAGCTTAGAACGGGGGCGAACCTACGAGCAGTACTTC.